The clone carrying this TCR beta chain was seen a few times. The data were taken from a study of control samples from healthy donors and cancer patients. Here immunoSEQ multiplex PCR was the method, and the copy in TCRdb shows in-frame clones only, minus some. Seen here are under 200,000 clones, around 93% observed once, and the top ten hold about 4%. The sequence came from an older woman in good health. Sequenced: blood.

CDR3 DNA sequence: TGTGCTAGTGGTTTGGGGACTAGCGGCAAGAACACCGGGGAGCTGTTTTTT. This sequence encodes CASGLGTSGKNTGELFF. The chain carries TRBV12-5 and TRBJ2-2; TRBD2 matches at 10 bases. From germline, CDR1 is LGHNT and CDR2 FRNRAP. Trimming cost V 1 base and J 1 base; bases outside gene matches: 3. This CDR3 is built from 17 residues.